Listed here are 9 T cell receptor beta chains from one sample, sequenced in a study of response to subunit inactivated influenza vaccine. Each CDR3 protein gets one entry after TCRdb re-called the RT-PCR reads with MiXCR. The sample lists under 950,000 distinct CDR3 sequences, approximately 22% occurring once. This material consisted of PBMCs from blood, taken roughly 5 days after vaccination. The receptor set was obtained from a man aged 50-60 years who received an inactivated influenza vaccine.

Comment on this clonotype: Mismatch with germline at one junction end may stem from a read error. This rearrangement joins TRBV7-9 to TRBJ2-5; possible D gene TRBD2, 5 bases. Germline V lookup: CDR1 SEHNR, CDR2 FQNEAQ (reference sequence). The CDR3 runs 13 residues. In DNA form, the CDR3 reads TGTGCCAGCAGCTTAGCGGGAGAAGAGACCAAGTACTTC. This gives the protein CASSLAGEETKYF.

This chain uses TRBV5-1 with TRBJ2-3; D is perhaps TRBD2 (6 bases). The CDR3 is made up of 14 amino acids. V was trimmed by 2 bases and J by 4 bases, leaving 11 bases between them. Germline CDR1 SGHRS, CDR2 YFSETQ. The CDR3: CASSFDRRADTQYF. As DNA, the CDR3 is TGCGCCAGCAGCTTCGACCGGAGGGCAGATACGCAGTATTTT.

This clonotype was detected only a few times. This chain links TRBV12-3 or TRBV12-4 with TRBJ2-7, with TRBD1 identical over 7 bases. This CDR3 comprises 15 residues. V lost 5 bases and J lost 1; bases outside the gene matches: 8. The CDR3 nucleotides read TGTGCCAGCAGTCCAGGGACAGTCCTTTCCTACGAGCAGTACTTC. Protein product: CASSPGTVLSYEQYF.

The chain links TRBV3-1 to TRBJ2-1; unclear D gene. Trimming removed 2 bases at V and 0 bases at J, with 14 bases between. The CDR3 sequence is 17 residues long. Per germline, CDR1 LGHDT and CDR2 YNNKEL (reference sequence). The CDR3 sequence is CASSQFGGYRSYNEQFF. The CDR3 nucleotides are TGTGCCAGCAGCCAATTTGGCGGCTACCGCTCCTACAATGAGCAGTTCTTC.

This clonotype came up once. A much larger clone is a single base away; this may be a read error. This likely comes from a read error, as the CDR3 has no conserved phenylalanine or tryptophan at its end. The chain recombines TRBV5-1 with TRBJ2-5, with no clear D. V lost 0 bases and J lost 3, with 9 bases in between. The CDR3 extends over 14 amino acids. CDR1 and CDR2 from the germline V gene are SGHRS and YFSETQ. In DNA, the CDR3 is TGCGCCAGCAGCTTGGAGGGCAGAAAAGAGACCCAGTACTTA. It translates to CASSLEGRKETQYL.

The chain recombines TRBV7-2 with TRBJ2-3; possible D gene TRBD1, 6 bases. From germline, CDR1 is SGHTA and CDR2 FQGNSA. V lost 2 bases, J lost 6 bases, and 18 bases lay in between. CDR3 size: 16 residues. CDR3 sequence reads: CASSLWSQGSVDTQYF. The CDR3 DNA reads as TGTGCCAGCAGCTTATGGTCCCAGGGGAGTGTCGATACGCAGTATTTT.

V usage is TRBV11-2 and J usage is TRBJ2-1; D is perhaps TRBD2 (5 bases). From germline, CDR1 is SGHAT and CDR2 FQNNGV. Between the trimmed V and J ends, which lost 6 bases and 1 base, there was a span of 16 bases. The CDR3 extends over 16 amino acids. In DNA form, the CDR3 reads TGTGCCAGCAGGACTCCCTTAGCGACGTCCTACAATGAGCAGTTCTTC. Translating gives CASRTPLATSYNEQFF.

J is TRBJ2-1 and V is TRBV6-2 or TRBV6-3, with D unclear. This CDR3 has 12 amino acids. Per germline, CDR1 MNHEY and CDR2 SVGEGT. With 2 bases removed from V and 7 bases from J, the gap between germline ends came to 6 bases. DNA for the CDR3: TGTGCCAGCAGTTACAACGGGAATGAGCAGTTCTTC. This translates into CASSYNGNEQFF.

This clonotype was detected only a few times. V gene TRBV20-1 combines with J gene TRBJ1-2; weak D call: TRBD1 (5 bases). V lost 3 bases and J lost 4, with 18 bases in between. The CDR3 contains 15 residues. Germline V CDR1 and CDR2: DFQATT, SNEGSKA (reference sequence). The CDR3 is CSASRAGWGSYGYTF. CDR3 nucleotide sequence: TGCAGTGCTAGTCGTGCAGGGTGGGGTTCCTATGGCTACACCTTC.